The clone carrying this T cell receptor (beta chain) was picked up many times. The data originate from a study of CD4 and CD8 cells across lung adenocarcinoma regions. TCRdb itself ran the PCR reads through MiXCR, one entry per CDR3 protein. There are under 25,000 distinct CDR3 sequences in the sample; about 50% occur only once, and 20% to 25% lies in the top ten. Samples came from patients with localized non-small cell lung adenocarcinoma. V was trimmed by 3 bases and J by 0 bases, leaving 17 bases between them. Germline-derived CDR1 and CDR2 are SGHAT and FQDESV (reference sequence). The CDR3 has 18 amino acids.

The rearrangement uses TRBV11-1 and TRBJ2-2, with D possibly TRBD2 on 5 matching bases. Specimen: CD4+ T cells from the center of a lung tumor. The sequence came from a male donor with lung adenocarcinoma. The CD4 and CD8 labels of this study may be unreliable. CDR3 DNA: TGTGCCAGCAGCTTCCGACTCTCATTCGGGACGAACACCGGGGAGCTGTTTTTT. It translates to CASSFRLSFGTNTGELFF.